This TCR beta chain was observed in a study of spatial heterogeneity in lung cancer. On the study more broadly: Each time, sequencing found more beta-chain sequences than alpha-chain sequences. Study-wide results and limits: Compared with follow-up, resection was when ubiquitous expanded tumor TCRs appeared in blood more.

MiXCR, run by TCRdb on the 5' RACE reads, gives a single entry per CDR3 protein. The sample records roughly 46,000 distinct CDR3 sequences, 12% being singletons. Details on this clonotype: The antigen is not known.

Noted time point: sample taken at primary tumor resection. The study sequenced unsorted whole RNA from tumor, nontumor lung or frozen PBMC. The approximately 67 donors had untreated early-stage non-small cell lung cancer. The sequence was obtained from a female donor with early-stage non-small cell lung cancer. The sequencing here drew on PBMCs, taken at surgery.

The CDR3 DNA reads TGTGCCAGCAGCCAAGGGCACTCACCCCTCCACTTT. Its translation is CASSQGHSPLHF. This rearrangement joins TRBV7-2 to TRBJ1-6; no clear D. Germline V gene sequence: CDR1 SGHTA, CDR2 FQGNSA. This CDR3 region has 12 residues. V shed 5 bases and J shed 10 bases, with 9 bases lying between them.